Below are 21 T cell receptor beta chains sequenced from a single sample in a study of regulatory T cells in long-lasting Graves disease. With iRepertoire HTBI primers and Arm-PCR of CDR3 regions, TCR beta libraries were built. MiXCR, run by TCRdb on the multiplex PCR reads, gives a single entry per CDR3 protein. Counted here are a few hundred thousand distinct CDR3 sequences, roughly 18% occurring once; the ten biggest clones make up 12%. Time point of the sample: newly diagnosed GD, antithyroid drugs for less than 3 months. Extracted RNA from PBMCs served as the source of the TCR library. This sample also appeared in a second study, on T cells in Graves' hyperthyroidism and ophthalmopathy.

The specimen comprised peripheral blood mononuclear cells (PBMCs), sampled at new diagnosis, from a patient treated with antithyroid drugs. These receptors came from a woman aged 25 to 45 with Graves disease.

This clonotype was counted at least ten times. This chain's CDR3 is CASRYGGQPQHF. As DNA, the CDR3 is TGTGCCAGCCGTTACGGGGGACAGCCCCAGCATTTT. This sequence joins TRBV28 and TRBJ1-5; the D gene is possibly TRBD1 (5 bases). Trimming cost V 8 bases and J 7 bases, with 12 bases left between them. CDR1 is MDHEN and CDR2 is SYDVKM in the germline V gene. The CDR3 contains 12 residues.

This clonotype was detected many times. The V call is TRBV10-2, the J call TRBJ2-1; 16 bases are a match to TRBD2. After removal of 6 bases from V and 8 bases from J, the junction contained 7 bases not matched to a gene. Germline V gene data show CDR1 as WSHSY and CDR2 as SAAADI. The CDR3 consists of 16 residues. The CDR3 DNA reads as TGCGCCAGCAGCTTGGGACTAGCGGGAGGGATGGATGAGCAGTTCTTC. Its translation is CASSLGLAGGMDEQFF.

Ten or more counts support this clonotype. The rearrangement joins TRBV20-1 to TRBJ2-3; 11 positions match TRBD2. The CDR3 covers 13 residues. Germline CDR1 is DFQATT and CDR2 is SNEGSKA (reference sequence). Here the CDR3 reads CSVSGRATDTQYF. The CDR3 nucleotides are TGCAGCGTTAGCGGGAGGGCCACAGATACGCAGTATTTT.

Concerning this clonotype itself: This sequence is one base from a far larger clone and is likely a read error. The CDR3 sequence: CASSPQAGAPNTGAFF. CDR3 nucleotides: TGTGCCAGCAGCCCCCAGGCGGGGGCCCCGAACACTGGAGCTTTCTTT. V usage is TRBV28 and J usage is TRBJ2-3; possible D gene TRBD1, 6 bases. TRBJ1-1 explains the end of the DNA better; the J call may be wrong. Germline V CDR1 and CDR2: MDHEN, SYDVKM. The CDR3 contains 16 residues.

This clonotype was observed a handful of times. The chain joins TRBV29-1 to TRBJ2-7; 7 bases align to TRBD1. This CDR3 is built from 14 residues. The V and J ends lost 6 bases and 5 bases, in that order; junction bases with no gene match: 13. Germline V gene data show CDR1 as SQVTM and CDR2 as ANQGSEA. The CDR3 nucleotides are TGCAGCGTCCGCGGACAGGCTGTCGCCCACGAGCAGTACTTC. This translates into CSVRGQAVAHEQYF.

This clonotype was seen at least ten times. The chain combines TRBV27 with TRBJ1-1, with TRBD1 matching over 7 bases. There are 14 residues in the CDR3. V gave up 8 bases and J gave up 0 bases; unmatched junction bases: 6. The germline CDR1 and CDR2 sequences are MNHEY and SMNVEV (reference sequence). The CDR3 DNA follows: TGTGCCAGCCGAAAGGGACAGATGAACACTGAAGCTTTCTTT. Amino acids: CASRKGQMNTEAFF.

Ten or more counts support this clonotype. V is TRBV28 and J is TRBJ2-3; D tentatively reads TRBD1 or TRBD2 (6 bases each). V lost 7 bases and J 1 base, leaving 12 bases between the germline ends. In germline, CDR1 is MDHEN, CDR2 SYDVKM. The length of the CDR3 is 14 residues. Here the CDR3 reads CASTAGEGTDTQYF. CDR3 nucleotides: TGTGCCAGCACCGCAGGGGAGGGCACAGATACGCAGTATTTT. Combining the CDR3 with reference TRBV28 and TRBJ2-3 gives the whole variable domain DVKVTQSSRYLVKRTGEKVFLECVQDMDHENMFWYRQDPGLGLRLIYFSYDVKMKEKGDIPEGYSVSREKKERFSLILESASTNQTSMYLCASTAGEGTDTQYFGPGTRLTVL.

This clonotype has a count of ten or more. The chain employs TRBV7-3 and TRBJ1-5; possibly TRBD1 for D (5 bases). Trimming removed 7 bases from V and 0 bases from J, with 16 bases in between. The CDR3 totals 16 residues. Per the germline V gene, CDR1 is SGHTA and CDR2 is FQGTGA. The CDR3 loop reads CASNPARGISNQPQHF. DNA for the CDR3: TGTGCCAGCAACCCGGCTAGGGGAATTAGCAATCAGCCCCAGCATTTT.

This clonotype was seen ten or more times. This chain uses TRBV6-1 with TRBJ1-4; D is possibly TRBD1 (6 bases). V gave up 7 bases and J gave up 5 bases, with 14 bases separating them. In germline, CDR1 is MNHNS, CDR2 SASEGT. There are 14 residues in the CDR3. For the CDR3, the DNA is TGTGCCAGCAAAGATACAGGGTGGAATGAAAAACTGTTTTTT. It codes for CASKDTGWNEKLFF.

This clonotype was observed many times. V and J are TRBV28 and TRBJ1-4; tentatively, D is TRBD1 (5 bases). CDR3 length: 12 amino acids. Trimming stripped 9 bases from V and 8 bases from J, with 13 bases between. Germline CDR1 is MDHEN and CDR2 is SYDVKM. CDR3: CASGIKGEKLFF. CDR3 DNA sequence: TGTGCCAGTGGAATAAAGGGGGAAAAACTGTTTTTT.

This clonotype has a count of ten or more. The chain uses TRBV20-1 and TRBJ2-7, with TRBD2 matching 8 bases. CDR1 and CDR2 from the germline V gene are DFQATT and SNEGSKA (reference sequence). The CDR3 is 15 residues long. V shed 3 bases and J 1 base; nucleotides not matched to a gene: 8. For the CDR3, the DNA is TGCAGTGCTAGTACCGGGACTAGGTATTCCTACGAGCAGTACTTC. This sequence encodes CSASTGTRYSYEQYF.

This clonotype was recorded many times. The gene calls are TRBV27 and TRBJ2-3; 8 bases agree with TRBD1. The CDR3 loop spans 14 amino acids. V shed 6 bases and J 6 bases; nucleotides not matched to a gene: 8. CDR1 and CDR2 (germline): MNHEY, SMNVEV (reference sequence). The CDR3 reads CASSPGQVGDTQYF. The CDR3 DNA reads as TGTGCCAGCAGCCCGGGACAGGTGGGGGATACGCAGTATTTT.

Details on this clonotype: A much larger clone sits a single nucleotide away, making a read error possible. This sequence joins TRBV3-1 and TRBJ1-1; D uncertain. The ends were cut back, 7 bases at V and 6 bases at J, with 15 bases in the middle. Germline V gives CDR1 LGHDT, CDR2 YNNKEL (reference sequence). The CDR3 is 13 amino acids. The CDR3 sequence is CASTGDNLPEAFF. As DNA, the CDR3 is TGTGCCAGCACCGGGGATAACTTACCTGAAGCTTTCTTT.

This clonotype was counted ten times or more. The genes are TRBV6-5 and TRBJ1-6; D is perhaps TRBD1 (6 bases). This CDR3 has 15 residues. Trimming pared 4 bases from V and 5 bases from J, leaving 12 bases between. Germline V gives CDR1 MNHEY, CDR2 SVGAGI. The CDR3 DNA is TGTGCCAGCAGTTTACAGGGTCCCAATAATTCACCCCTCCACTTT. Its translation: CASSLQGPNNSPLHF.

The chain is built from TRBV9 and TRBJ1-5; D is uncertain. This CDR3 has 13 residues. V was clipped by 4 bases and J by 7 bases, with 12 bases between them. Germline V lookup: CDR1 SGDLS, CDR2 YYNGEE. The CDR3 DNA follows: TGTGCCAGCAGCCACCAGGACGGCCAGCCCCAGCATTTT. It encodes CASSHQDGQPQHF.

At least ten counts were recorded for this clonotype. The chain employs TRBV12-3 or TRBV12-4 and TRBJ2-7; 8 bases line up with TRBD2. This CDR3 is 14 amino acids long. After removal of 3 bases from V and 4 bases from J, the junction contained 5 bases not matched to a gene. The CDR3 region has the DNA TGTGCCAGCAGTTTGAATAGCGGGACTTACGAGCAGTACTTC. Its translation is CASSLNSGTYEQYF.

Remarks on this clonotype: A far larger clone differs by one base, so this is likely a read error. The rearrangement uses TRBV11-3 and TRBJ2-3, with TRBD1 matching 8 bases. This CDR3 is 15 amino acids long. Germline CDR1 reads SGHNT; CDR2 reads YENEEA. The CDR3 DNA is TGTGCCAGCAGCTTAGTCCAAGCAGGGACAGGTACGCAGTATTTT. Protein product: CASSLVQAGTGTQYF.

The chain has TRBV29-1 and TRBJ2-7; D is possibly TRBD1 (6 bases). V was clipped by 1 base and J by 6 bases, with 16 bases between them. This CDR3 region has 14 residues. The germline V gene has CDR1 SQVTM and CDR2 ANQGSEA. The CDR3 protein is CSVEGTPRGCEQYF. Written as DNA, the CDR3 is TGCAGCGTTGAAGGTACTCCCAGGGGCTGCGAGCAGTACTTC.

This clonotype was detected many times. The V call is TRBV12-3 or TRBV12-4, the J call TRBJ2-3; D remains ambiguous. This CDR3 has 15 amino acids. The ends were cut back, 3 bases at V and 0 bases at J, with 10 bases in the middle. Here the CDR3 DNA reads TGTGCCAGCAGTTTTGACTTAACTAGCACAGATACGCAGTATTTT. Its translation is CASSFDLTSTDTQYF.

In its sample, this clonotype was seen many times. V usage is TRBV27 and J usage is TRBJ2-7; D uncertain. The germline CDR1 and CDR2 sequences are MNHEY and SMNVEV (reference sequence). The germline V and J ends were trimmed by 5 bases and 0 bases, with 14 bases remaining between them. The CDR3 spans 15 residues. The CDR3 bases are TGTGCCAGCAGTGAGGCGGTTTACCCCTCCTACGAGCAGTACTTC. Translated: CASSEAVYPSYEQYF.

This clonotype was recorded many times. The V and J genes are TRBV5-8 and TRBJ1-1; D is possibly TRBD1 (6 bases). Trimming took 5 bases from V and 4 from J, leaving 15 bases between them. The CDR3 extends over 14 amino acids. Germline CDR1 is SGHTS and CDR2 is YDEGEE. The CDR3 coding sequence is TGTGCCAGCAGGTACAGGGCCGGTGGCACTGAAGCTTTCTTT. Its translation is CASRYRAGGTEAFF.